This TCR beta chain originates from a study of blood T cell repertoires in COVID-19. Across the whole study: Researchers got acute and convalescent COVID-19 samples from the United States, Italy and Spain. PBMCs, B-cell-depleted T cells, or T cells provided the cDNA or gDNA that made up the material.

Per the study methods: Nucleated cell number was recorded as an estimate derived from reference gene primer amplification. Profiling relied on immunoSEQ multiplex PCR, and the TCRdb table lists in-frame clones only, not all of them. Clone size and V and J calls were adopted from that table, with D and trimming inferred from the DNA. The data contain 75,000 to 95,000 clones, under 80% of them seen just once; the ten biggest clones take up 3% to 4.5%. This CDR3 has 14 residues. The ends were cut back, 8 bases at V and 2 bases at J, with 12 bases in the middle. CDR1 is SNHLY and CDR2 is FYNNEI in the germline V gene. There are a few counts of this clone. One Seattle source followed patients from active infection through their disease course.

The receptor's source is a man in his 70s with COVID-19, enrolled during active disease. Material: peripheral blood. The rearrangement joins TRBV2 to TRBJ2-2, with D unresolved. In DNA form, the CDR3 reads TGTGCCAGCGAGGCGCGGTCCAACACCGGGGAGCTGTTTTTT. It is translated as CASEARSNTGELFF.